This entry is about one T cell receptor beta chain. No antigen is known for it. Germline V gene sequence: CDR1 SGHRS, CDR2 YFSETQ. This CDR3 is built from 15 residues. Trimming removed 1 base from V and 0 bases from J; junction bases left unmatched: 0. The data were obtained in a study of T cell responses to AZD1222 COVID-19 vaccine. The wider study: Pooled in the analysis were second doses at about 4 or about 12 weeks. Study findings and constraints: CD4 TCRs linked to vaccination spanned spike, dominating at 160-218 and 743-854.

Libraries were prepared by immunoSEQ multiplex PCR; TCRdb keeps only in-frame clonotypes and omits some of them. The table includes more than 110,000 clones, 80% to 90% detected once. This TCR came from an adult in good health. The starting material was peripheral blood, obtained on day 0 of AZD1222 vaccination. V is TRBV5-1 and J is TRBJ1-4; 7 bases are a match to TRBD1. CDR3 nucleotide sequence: TGCGCCAGCAGCTTGCAGGGGGCAACTAATGAAAAACTGTTTTTT. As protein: CASSLQGATNEKLFF.